This T cell receptor beta chain emerged from a study of cytomegalovirus exposure and HLA in healthy donors (dated by TCRdb to 2016 to 2017). The study in broad terms: According to a later analysis, one platform produced both the 110 or so validation repertoires and the 670 or so repertoires of the first cohort. The study aimed to test whether cataloging public T cell receptors could reveal signatures of past pathogen exposure. To predict cytomegalovirus infection status, the study brought together high-throughput TCR immunosequencing, statistical association of individual TCRs with disease status, and machine learning. In addition to the first cohort of 666 subjects, a separate validation cohort of approximately 130 different subjects was used.

Donors formed part of the validation cohort, which comprised 120 subjects and was distinct from the first cohort of 666 subjects. What the study reported, not specific to this receptor: The authors suggested that the approach could potentially be generalized to other disease states and immunological phenotypes. All 120 repertoires were used to score co-occurrence in the validation cohort in a later analysis, because that analysis had no HLA typing for the cohort. The classifier was reported to diagnose cytomegalovirus status with high specificity and sensitivity in both the original cohort and the validation cohort. The study listed 150 to 200 TCR beta chains as associated with cytomegalovirus. In vitro tests confirmed that a few of the cytomegalovirus-associated TCR beta chains recognize cytomegalovirus antigens. Subsequent analysis determined that TCRs grouped into clusters in the first cohort also showed a tendency toward co-occurrence across the 130 or so validation repertoires, and 94% of cluster scores exceeded 0. Across donors, most TCR sequences were observed very rarely, whereas some public TCRs were present in many individuals.

Remarks on this clone: There is no known antigen for this receptor. No much larger clone exists at a distance of one base, and base qualities are not known.

The CDR3 sequence holds 17 residues, the cysteine and phenylalanine included. Of the read, only the CDR3 DNA is kept; its 51 bases are in frame from base 1. CDR1 SGHVS and CDR2 FQNEAQ were looked up in the germline V gene. V is cut back by 2 bases and J by 6 bases, with 12 bases in the junction unmatched. The library was generated by the immunoSEQ multiplex PCR assay. For the original study's pipeline: To diagnose cytomegalovirus status from the catalog of TCR beta chain sequences, a statistical classification framework was built. This immuneACCESS table, as held by TCRdb, lists in-frame sequences with V and J called but not all clones. Of the missing ones, under half trace to an unresolved V gene in checked studies; the others have no known cause. The DNA gave D and trimming, while V, J and clone size come from that table. The sample has approximately 100,000 clones on record, approximately 90% of them singletons. 3.5% to 5% of the sample belongs to the ten largest clones.

Sequenced input: PBMCs. This clonotype originated in a woman between 25 and 40 years old in good health and CMV-seronegative. The chain is encoded by TRBV7-8 joined to TRBJ1-5; the junction holds 8 bases that match TRBD1. The CDR3 sequence is CASSLSGGASVRQPQHF. The bases are TGTGCCAGCAGCTTATCAGGGGGCGCGAGCGTCCGTCAGCCCCAGCATTTT.